The T cell receptor beta chain described here comes from a study of response to subunit inactivated influenza vaccine. Trimming shortened V by 5 bases and J by 4 bases, and 14 bases separated the two germline ends. The CDR3 runs 14 residues. Germline CDR1 reads SGHAT; CDR2 reads FQNNGV. TCRdb independently ran MiXCR on the RT-PCR reads; one entry per CDR3 protein. In the table there are some 190,000 distinct CDR3 sequences, approximately 14% of which are singletons. This clonotype showed up many times. Its antigen is unidentified. Study-level results: Researchers suggested that each seasonal influenza vaccination recruits few new T cells.

The chain recombines TRBV11-2 with TRBJ2-5; perhaps TRBD2 as D (6 bases). This specimen was CD8+ T cells sorted from PBMCs, taken 4 to 6 days after vaccination. This TCR derives from a man between 50 and 59 years old who received an inactivated influenza vaccine. The CDR3 nucleotides read TGTGCCAGCAGCCCGCCGATGCGGGGAGAGACCCAGTACTTC. Protein product: CASSPPMRGETQYF.